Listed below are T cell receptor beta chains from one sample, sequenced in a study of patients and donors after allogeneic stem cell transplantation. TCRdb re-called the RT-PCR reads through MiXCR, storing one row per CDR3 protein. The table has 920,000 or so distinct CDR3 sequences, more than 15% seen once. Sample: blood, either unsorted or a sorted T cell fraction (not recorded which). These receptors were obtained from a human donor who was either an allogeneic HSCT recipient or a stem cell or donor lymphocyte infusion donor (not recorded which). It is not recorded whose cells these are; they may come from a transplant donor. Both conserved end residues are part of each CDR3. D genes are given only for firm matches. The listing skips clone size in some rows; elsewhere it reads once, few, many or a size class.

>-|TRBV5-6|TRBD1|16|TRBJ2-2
CASSLRQGAFGGELFF
TGTGCCAGCAGCCTAAGACAGGGGGCCTTCGGCGGGGAGCTGTTTTTT
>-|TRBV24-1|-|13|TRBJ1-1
CATQGRSNTEAFF
TGTGCCACCCAGGGACGATCGAACACTGAAGCTTTCTTT
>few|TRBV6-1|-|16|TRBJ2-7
CASTKGGSGQTYEQYF
TGTGCCAGCACTAAAGGGGGGAGCGGGCAGACCTACGAGCAGTACTTC
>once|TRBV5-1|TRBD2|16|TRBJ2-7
CASSPERLAGVYEQYF
TGCGCCAGCAGCCCTGAGCGACTAGCGGGTGTCTACGAGCAGTACTTC
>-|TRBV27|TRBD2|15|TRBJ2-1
CASNTAGLVHNEQFF
TGTGCCAGCAACACTGCGGGACTAGTCCACAATGAGCAGTTCTTC
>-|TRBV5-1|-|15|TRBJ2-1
CASSLVLGTDGEQFF
TGCGCCAGCAGTTTGGTCCTCGGGACGGACGGCGAGCAGTTCTTC
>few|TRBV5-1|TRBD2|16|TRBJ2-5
CASSWGLAGTQETQYF
TGCGCCAGCAGCTGGGGACTAGCGGGGACTCAAGAGACCCAGTACTTC
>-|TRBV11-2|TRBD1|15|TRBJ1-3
CASSATGAAGNTIYF
TGTGCCAGCAGCGCCACAGGGGCCGCTGGAAACACCATATATTTT
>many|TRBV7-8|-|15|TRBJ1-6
CASSLVTGRNSPLHF
TGTGCCAGCAGCTTAGTCACAGGGAGAAATTCACCCCTCCACTTT
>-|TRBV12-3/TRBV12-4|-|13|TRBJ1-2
CASSFRGGGGYTF
TGTGCCAGCAGTTTTAGGGGGGGCGGTGGCTACACCTTC
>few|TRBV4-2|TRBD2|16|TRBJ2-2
CASSPTVSGVAGELFF
TGTGCCAGCAGCCCGACGGTTAGCGGGGTGGCCGGGGAGCTGTTTTTT
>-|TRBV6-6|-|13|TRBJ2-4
CASSLGPPNIQYF
TGTGCCAGCAGTTTGGGACCTCCGAACATTCAGTACTTC
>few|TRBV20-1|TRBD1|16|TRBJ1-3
CSARTGGVSSGNTIYF
TGCAGTGCTAGAACAGGGGGTGTGAGCTCTGGAAACACCATATATTTT
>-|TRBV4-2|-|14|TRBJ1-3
CASRREGPGNTIYF
TGTGCCAGCAGACGGGAAGGGCCTGGAAACACCATATATTTT
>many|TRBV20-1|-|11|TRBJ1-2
CSPGGFYGYTF
TGCAGCCCGGGGGGGTTCTATGGCTACACCTTC
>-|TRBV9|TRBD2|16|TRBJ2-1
CASSAELAGWGNEQFF
TGTGCCAGCAGCGCCGAACTAGCGGGATGGGGCAATGAGCAGTTCTTC
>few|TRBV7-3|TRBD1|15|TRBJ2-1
CASSLRGQVYNEQFF
TGTGCCAGCAGCTTAAGGGGACAGGTCTACAATGAGCAGTTCTTC
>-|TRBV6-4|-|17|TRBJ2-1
CARTLEAFEGRGHEQFF
TGTGCCAGGACCCTCGAAGCATTCGAAGGGCGTGGGCATGAGCAGTTCTTC
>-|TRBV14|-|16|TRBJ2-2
CASSPRQTANTGELFF
TGTGCCAGCAGCCCCAGACAGACAGCGAACACCGGGGAGCTGTTTTTT
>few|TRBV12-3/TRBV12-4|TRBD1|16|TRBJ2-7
CASSLGRTGGLDEQYF
TGTGCCAGCAGTTTAGGAAGGACAGGGGGCTTGGACGAGCAGTACTTC
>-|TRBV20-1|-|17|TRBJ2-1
CSAPPFPAEIPYNEQFF
TGCAGTGCTCCCCCGTTTCCCGCGGAGATACCCTACAATGAGCAGTTCTTC
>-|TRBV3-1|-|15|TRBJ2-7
CASSHSGPSSYEQYF
TGTGCCAGCAGCCACTCGGGGCCCAGCTCCTACGAGCAGTACTTC
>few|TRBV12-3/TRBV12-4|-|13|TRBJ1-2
CASSPSAGYGYTF
TGTGCCAGCAGTCCCTCTGCGGGCTATGGCTACACCTTC
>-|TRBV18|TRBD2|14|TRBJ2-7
CASSPPSGYYEQYF
TGTGCCAGCTCACCACCTAGCGGGTACTACGAGCAGTACTTC
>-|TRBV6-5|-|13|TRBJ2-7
CASSYSSAYEQYF
TGTGCCAGCAGTTACTCGAGCGCCTACGAGCAGTACTTC
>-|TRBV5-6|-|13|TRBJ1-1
CASSLKEGTEAFF
TGTGCCAGCAGCTTAAAGGAGGGCACTGAAGCTTTCTTT
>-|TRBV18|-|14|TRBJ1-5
CASSHRDVGQPQHF
TGTGCCAGCTCCCACAGGGACGTCGGGCAGCCCCAGCATTTT
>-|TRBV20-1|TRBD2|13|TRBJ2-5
CSARFSGTETQYF
TGCAGTGCTAGATTTAGCGGGACTGAGACCCAGTACTTC
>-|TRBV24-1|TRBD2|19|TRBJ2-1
CATSVGEGLGLAGVDEQFF
TGTGCCACCAGTGTAGGGGAGGGTTTAGGGCTAGCGGGAGTCGATGAGCAGTTCTTC
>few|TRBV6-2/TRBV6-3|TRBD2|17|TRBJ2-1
CASSYLAGEPSGDEQFF
TGTGCCAGCAGTTATTTAGCGGGGGAACCCTCAGGCGATGAGCAGTTCTTC
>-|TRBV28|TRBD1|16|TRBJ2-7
CASILGVGQGINEQYF
TGTGCCAGCATCCTAGGTGTGGGACAGGGGATCAACGAGCAGTACTTC
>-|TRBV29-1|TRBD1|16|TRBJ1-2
CSVEDVGTGPFYGYTF
TGCAGCGTTGAAGACGTTGGGACAGGGCCCTTCTATGGCTACACCTTC
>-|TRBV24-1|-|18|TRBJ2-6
CATSGRTGSSMGANVLTF
TGTGCCACCAGTGGGCGAACTGGAAGCTCGATGGGGGCCAACGTCCTGACTTTC
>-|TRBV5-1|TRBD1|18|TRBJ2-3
CASSQWDRETLGTDTQYF
TGCGCCAGCAGCCAGTGGGACAGGGAGACATTGGGCACAGATACGCAGTATTTT
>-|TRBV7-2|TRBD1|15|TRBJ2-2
CASSWDRGRSGELFF
TGTGCCAGCAGCTGGGACAGGGGGCGCTCGGGGGAGCTGTTTTTT
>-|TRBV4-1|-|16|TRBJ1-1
CASSQERGSGATEAFF
TGCGCCAGCAGCCAAGAAAGGGGCAGCGGGGCCACTGAAGCTTTCTTT
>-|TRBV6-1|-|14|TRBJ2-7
CASSEQGPPYEQYF
TGTGCCAGCAGTGAACAGGGGCCACCCTACGAGCAGTACTTC
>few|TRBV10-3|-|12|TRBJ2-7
CAIGPGNYEQYF
TGTGCCATCGGCCCCGGGAACTACGAGCAGTACTTC
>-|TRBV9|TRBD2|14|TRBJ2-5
CASSVDASGGAQYF
TGTGCCAGCAGCGTAGACGCTAGCGGGGGCGCCCAGTACTTC
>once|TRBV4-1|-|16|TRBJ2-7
CASSQAPRAGYGEQYF
TGCGCCAGCAGCCAAGCCCCGCGTGCGGGATACGGCGAGCAGTACTTC
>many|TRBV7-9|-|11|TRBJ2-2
CASSVSGELFF
TGTGCCAGCAGCGTTTCCGGGGAGCTGTTTTTT
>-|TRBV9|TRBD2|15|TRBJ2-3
CASSPGTSLPDTQYF
TGTGCCAGCAGCCCCGGGACTAGCCTCCCAGATACGCAGTATTTT
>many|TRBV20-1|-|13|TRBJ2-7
CSARPGRSYEQYF
TGCAGTGCTAGGCCGGGACGGTCCTACGAGCAGTACTTC
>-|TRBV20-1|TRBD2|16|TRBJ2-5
CSARWLVSGGYGTQYF
TGCAGTGCTAGATGGTTGGTCAGCGGGGGGTATGGGACCCAGTACTTC
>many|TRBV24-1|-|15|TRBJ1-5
CATSDGGRVNQPQHF
TGTGCCACCAGTGATGGTGGACGGGTCAATCAGCCCCAGCATTTT